A selection of T cell receptor beta chains follows, all from one sample in a study of graft-versus-host responses after intestinal transplantation. The repertoire was sequenced with immunoSEQ multiplex PCR; TCRdb's copy has only in-frame clones and lacks some. The profile shows roughly 97,000 clones, over 75% of them singletons. Sequenced material: PBMCs, taken about 460 days after intestinal transplant. These receptor sequences come from a human patient who received an intestinal transplant, so some T cells may come from the graft donor. Both conserved end residues are part of each CDR3. The D gene is left open where the match is weak. Some rows have no size entry. The others give once, few or many, or a class for an expanded clone.

J gene | D gene | V gene | CDR3 length | clone size | CDR3 DNA | CDR3 protein
TRBJ2-7 | - | TRBV14 | 13 | - | TGTGCCAGCAGCCAAGTGTGGCCCTACGAGCAGTACTTC | CASSQVWPYEQYF
TRBJ1-5 | - | TRBV29-1 | 14 | - | TGCAGCGTTCTCGAACCTTATAGCAATCAGCCCCAGCATTTT | CSVLEPYSNQPQHF
TRBJ2-3 | - | TRBV7-3 | 15 | - | TGTGCCAGCAGCTCCACAGGGAACGGTTTGGATACGCAGTATTTT | CASSSTGNGLDTQYF
TRBJ2-2 | - | TRBV6-4 | 13 | medium-sized | TGTGCCAGCAGTGACTCGGGGACCGGGGAGCTGTTTTTT | CASSDSGTGELFF
TRBJ1-3 | TRBD1 | TRBV29-1 | 15 | - | TGCAGCGTTGTAGGGACAGGGGCCTCTGGAAACACCATATATTTT | CSVVGTGASGNTIYF
TRBJ2-7 | - | TRBV20-1 | 11 | - | TGCAGTACCCTAGACGCCTACGAGCAGTACTTC | CSTLDAYEQYF
TRBJ1-2 | TRBD1 | TRBV28 | 14 | - | TGTGCCAGCATCAGACAGGGGGCAAACTATGGCTACACCTTC | CASIRQGANYGYTF
TRBJ1-6 | TRBD1 | TRBV7-9 | 18 | - | TGTGCCAGCAGCCGGGACAGGGGATGGGGCTCCTATAATTCACCCCTCCACTTT | CASSRDRGWGSYNSPLHF
TRBJ2-7 | - | TRBV27 | 14 | - | TGTGCCAGCAGTTTAATTGTCCACAGTTCCGAGCAGTACTTC | CASSLIVHSSEQYF
TRBJ2-7 | - | TRBV18 | 15 | - | TGTGCCAGCTCACCAAGGGGGACACCCTCCTACGAGCAGTACTTC | CASSPRGTPSYEQYF
TRBJ1-2 | TRBD1 | TRBV6-1 | 14 | few | TGTGCCAGCAGTGTCCGGACAGGGGACTATGGCTACACCTTC | CASSVRTGDYGYTF
TRBJ2-1 | TRBD1 | TRBV6-5 | 12 | - | TGTGCCAGCAGTTCCACAGGGGTCGGGCAGTTCTTC | CASSSTGVGQFF
TRBJ2-3 | - | TRBV13 | 15 | - | TGTGCCAGCAGCTTTGGGGGGCCGAGCACAGATACGCAGTATTTT | CASSFGGPSTDTQYF
TRBJ2-7 | - | TRBV2 | 11 | - | TGTGCCAGCAGTGAAGCGACCGAGCAGTACTTC | CASSEATEQYF
TRBJ2-7 | - | TRBV18 | 13 | - | TGTGCCAGCTCACAGACACGTTCCTACGAGCAGTACTTC | CASSQTRSYEQYF
TRBJ1-3 | TRBD1 | TRBV5-6 | 14 | - | TGTGCCAGCAGCGCGACAGGGTTCAGAAACACCATATATTTT | CASSATGFRNTIYF
TRBJ1-1 | - | TRBV15 | 14 | - | TGTGCCACCAGCAAACCAGATCCCCACACCGGAGCTTTCTTT | CATSKPDPHTGAFF
TRBJ2-5 | TRBD2 | TRBV7-8 | 15 | few | TGTGCCAGCAGTTCGGCCAAGCGGGGGGGAGAGACCCAGTACTTC | CASSSAKRGGETQYF
TRBJ1-2 | - | TRBV6-6 | 13 | - | TGTGCCACCCAGACCGGCCCCAACTATGGCTACACCTTC | CATQTGPNYGYTF
TRBJ1-5 | - | TRBV2 | 14 | - | TGTGCCAGCAGTGTTGGGGGTAGCAATCAGCCCCAGCATTTT | CASSVGGSNQPQHF
TRBJ1-1 | - | TRBV13 | 14 | - | TGTGCCAGCAGCATCCCGGACTTGAACACTGAAGCTTTCTTT | CASSIPDLNTEAFF
TRBJ1-1 | - | TRBV6-1 | 12 | - | TGTGCCAGCAGCCACTTGAACACTGAAGCTTTCTTT | CASSHLNTEAFF
TRBJ2-1 | TRBD2 | TRBV19 | 15 | - | TGTGCCAGTAGCCGGACTAGCGGGGACTACAATGAGCAGTTCTTC | CASSRTSGDYNEQFF
TRBJ1-1 | - | TRBV7-2 | 12 | - | TGTGCCAGCAGCCCGTCGTCGGCTCAGGCTTTCTTT | CASSPSSAQAFF
TRBJ2-1 | - | TRBV13 | 16 | - | TGTGCCAGCAGCTCCAACGACAGGCCCCTCTACAATGAGCAGTTCTTC | CASSSNDRPLYNEQFF
TRBJ1-2 | - | TRBV5-4 | 14 | - | TGTGCCAGCAGCTTCGGGCTAGACTCCTATGGCTACACCTTC | CASSFGLDSYGYTF
TRBJ1-1 | - | TRBV5-1 | 14 | - | TGCGCCAGCAGCTTAGGGGCGAGCAACACTGAAGCTTTCTTT | CASSLGASNTEAFF
TRBJ2-7 | - | TRBV12-5 | 14 | - | TGTGCTAGTGGTATAATGCCCCTAACCAGGGAGCAGTACTTC | CASGIMPLTREQYF
TRBJ1-1 | TRBD1 | TRBV6-1 | 14 | - | TGTGCCAGCGGACGACAGGGCGTGAACACTGAAGCTTTCTTT | CASGRQGVNTEAFF
TRBJ2-7 | - | TRBV11-3 | 15 | - | TGTGCCAGCAGCCTGGGGGTCGGGGACGGCTACGAGCAGTACTTC | CASSLGVGDGYEQYF
TRBJ1-2 | - | TRBV10-3 | 13 | - | TGTGCCATCACGCGGGTGTTGGGCTATGGCTACACCTTC | CAITRVLGYGYTF
TRBJ2-3 | - | TRBV18 | 14 | - | TGTGCCAGCTCACCAGCCTCCTTCACAGATACGCAGTATTTT | CASSPASFTDTQYF
TRBJ1-6 | - | TRBV15 | 14 | - | TGTGCCACCAGCAGAGAAGCACAGGCCTCACCCCTCCACTTT | CATSREAQASPLHF
TRBJ1-2 | - | TRBV9 | 15 | - | TGTGCCAGCAGCGAGGTACACTCAGACAACTATGGCTACACCTTC | CASSEVHSDNYGYTF
TRBJ1-2 | - | TRBV5-1 | 14 | once | TGCGCCAGCAGTGCCGGGACCCTACGATATGGCTACACCTTC | CASSAGTLRYGYTF
TRBJ2-7 | TRBD1 | TRBV10-3 | 14 | - | TGTGCCATCCACGAGGGGACAGGGGTCTACGAGCAGTACTTC | CAIHEGTGVYEQYF
TRBJ1-1 | - | TRBV4-1 | 12 | - | TGCGCCAGCAGCCAGGCGAACACTGAAGCTTTCTTT | CASSQANTEAFF